The next 13 T cell receptor beta chains were all read from a single sample in a study of blood T cell repertoires in COVID-19. Clones were sequenced by immunoSEQ multiplex PCR, and TCRdb holds only the in-frame ones, with some missing. The table shows about 220,000 clones, with 82% occurring only once. The sample comprised peripheral blood. The receptors were sampled from a woman of 80 years or more with COVID-19, enrolled during active disease.

The chain recombines TRBV12-3 or TRBV12-4 with TRBJ2-1; a possible D gene is TRBD1 (6 bases). The V gene lost 6 bases and the J gene lost 9 bases, with 15 bases spanning the gap. CDR3 length: 13 amino acids. CDR3 sequence (DNA): TGTGCCAGCAGCTTTTCAGGGGTTAGTGAGCAGTTCTTC. Protein product: CASSFSGVSEQFF.

The chain employs TRBV4-2 and TRBJ2-7; 12 bases are shared with TRBD2. Germline lookup yields CDR1 LGHNA and CDR2 YNFKEQ. J gave up 7 bases and V 0 bases, and 1 base lay outside the gene matches. This CDR3 has 14 residues. The CDR3 region has the DNA TGTGCCAGCAGCCAAGAAGGACTAGCGGGGGAGCAGTACTTC. Encoded protein: CASSQEGLAGEQYF.

This chain connects TRBV11-2 to TRBJ2-1, with 13 positions matching TRBD2. The germline V gene encodes CDR1 SGHAT and CDR2 FQNNGV. The CDR3 length is 15 residues. With V trimmed by 0 bases and J by 7 bases, 0 bases remained unmatched. The CDR3 DNA reads TGTGCCAGCAGCTTAGAACTAGCGGGGGGGAATGAGCAGTTCTTC. Protein product: CASSLELAGGNEQFF.

This chain uses TRBV2 with TRBJ1-3; D may be TRBD1 (5 bases). Germline V gene sequence: CDR1 SNHLY, CDR2 FYNNEI. With 6 bases removed from V and 4 bases from J, the gap between germline ends came to 22 bases. CDR3 length equals 17 residues. In DNA, the CDR3 is TGTGCCAGCAGCCCAGAAGGGGCAGGGTGGGCCGGAAACACCATATATTTT. Protein sequence: CASSPEGAGWAGNTIYF.

The chain links TRBV3-1 (or the pseudogene TRBV3-2) to TRBJ1-2; no clear D gene. Looked up from germline, CDR1 is LGHDT and CDR2 is YNNKEL (reference sequence). Trimming pared 0 bases from V and 2 bases from J, leaving 13 bases between. The CDR3 totals 16 residues. DNA of the CDR3: TGTGCCAGCAGCCAAGACCGAAAAAGGGAGAACTATGGCTACACCTTC. Translation gives CASSQDRKRENYGYTF.

The genes are TRBV6-4 and TRBJ1-2; TRBD1 matches 10 bases. J was trimmed by 2 bases and V by 5 bases; bases with no gene match: 14. The CDR3 has 18 residues. CDR1 MRHNA and CDR2 SNTAGT come from the germline V gene. The CDR3 DNA sequence: TGTGCCAGCAGTCGCAATCACCAGACAGGGGGCAAGAACTATGGCTACACCTTC. It yields the protein CASSRNHQTGGKNYGYTF.

V usage is TRBV7-9 and J usage is TRBJ2-1; no clear D gene. There are 13 residues in the CDR3. Germline V gene sequence: CDR1 SEHNR, CDR2 FQNEAQ (reference sequence). Between the trimmed V and J ends, which lost 2 bases and 5 bases, there was a span of 7 bases. The DNA of the CDR3 is TGTGCCAGCAGCTTAATTGGCCACAATGAGCAGTTCTTC. Translated: CASSLIGHNEQFF. The full variable domain, its missing parts supplied by reference TRBV7-9 and TRBJ2-1, is DTGVSQNPRHKITKRGQNVTFRCDPISEHNRLYWYRQTLGQGPEFLTYFQNEAQLEKSRLLSDRFSAERPKGSFSTLEIQRTEQGDSAMYLCASSLIGHNEQFFGPGTRLTVL.

The chain carries TRBV3-1 (or the pseudogene TRBV3-2) and TRBJ2-5, with 11 bases matching TRBD2. Germline V gene sequence: CDR1 LGHDT, CDR2 YNNKEL (reference sequence). This CDR3 contains 16 residues. The V gene end was trimmed by 1 base and the J gene end by 7 bases; junction bases not matched to a gene: 8. CDR3 region: CASSQGLAGRLGTQYF. CDR3 bases: TGTGCCAGCAGCCAAGGACTAGCGGGGCGCTTGGGGACCCAGTACTTC.

The rearrangement joins TRBV27 to TRBJ2-7, with 15 bases matching TRBD2. Germline V gene lookup returns CDR1 MNHEY and CDR2 SMNVEV (reference sequence). Trimming cost V 3 bases and J 5 bases; bases outside gene matches: 5. The CDR3 consists of 16 residues. DNA of the CDR3: TGTGCCAGCAGTTTTCGGACTAGCGGGAGGGCCGACGAGCAGTACTTC. This encodes CASSFRTSGRADEQYF.

The chain uses TRBV5-5 and TRBJ2-5, with 9 bases matching TRBD1. The CDR3 extends over 17 amino acids. CDR1 is SGHKS and CDR2 is YYEKEE in the germline V gene (reference sequence). V lost 0 bases to trimming and J lost 4 bases; unmatched junction nucleotides: 10. This CDR3 reads CASSLEGTGLFGETQYF. The CDR3, as DNA: TGTGCCAGCAGCTTGGAAGGGACAGGGCTTTTTGGAGAGACCCAGTACTTC.

This clone was observed a few times. This chain links TRBV7-2 with TRBJ1-2; D is perhaps TRBD1 (5 bases). Germline V lookup: CDR1 SGHTA, CDR2 FQGNSA. The V and J ends lost 3 bases and 2 bases respectively, with 10 bases between them. The CDR3 spans 14 residues. The CDR3 loop is CASSFYAGNYGYTF. CDR3 DNA sequence: TGTGCCAGCAGCTTCTACGCAGGGAACTATGGCTACACCTTC.

The chain employs TRBV7-8 and TRBJ2-7, with 8 bases fitting TRBD1. Germline V gene lookup returns CDR1 SGHVS and CDR2 FQNEAQ. Trimming took 5 bases from V and 6 from J; bases not matched to a gene: 12. The CDR3 is made up of 15 amino acids. In DNA form, the CDR3 reads TGTGCCAGCAGCGCATTACAGGGGGGTAGAGGCGAGCAGTACTTC. Encoded protein: CASSALQGGRGEQYF.

The V and J genes are TRBV15 and TRBJ1-4; 8 bases line up with TRBD1. The CDR3 totals 16 residues. Germline CDR1 LNHNV, CDR2 YYDKDF (reference sequence). V was pared by 4 bases and J by 12 bases, with 16 bases of the junction left unmatched. The CDR3 loop is CATSTDRAGNVKQLFF. CDR3 DNA: TGTGCCACCAGCACGGACAGGGCTGGGAACGTGAAGCAACTGTTTTTT.